This is a list of T cell receptor beta chains from one sample in a study of T cell responses to AZD1222 COVID-19 vaccine. Assay used: immunoSEQ multiplex PCR; TCRdb lists only in-frame clones, some missing. The data contain 150,000 to 170,000 clones, about 88% of them singletons. The source was peripheral blood, collected on day 0 of AZD1222 vaccination. These receptors all stem from an adult in good health. The CDR3 runs from the conserved cysteine through the conserved F or W. The order of the fields is V gene, CDR3 length, J gene, clone size, CDR3 protein. Clone sizes are given selectively: once, few, many, or a class where the clone is expanded.

v_call: TRBV7-9
cdr3_length: 18
j_call: TRBJ2-1
clone_size: NA
cdr3_aa: CASLGDRVRLEDSNEQFF

v_call: TRBV3-1/TRBV3-2
cdr3_length: 17
j_call: TRBJ1-1
clone_size: NA
cdr3_aa: CASSQDGGNGVDTEAFF

v_call: TRBV24-1
cdr3_length: 13
j_call: TRBJ1-5
clone_size: NA
cdr3_aa: CATSVGVNQPQHF

v_call: TRBV6-5
cdr3_length: 15
j_call: TRBJ1-1
clone_size: NA
cdr3_aa: CASTLDRDMNTEAFF

v_call: TRBV29-1
cdr3_length: 11
j_call: TRBJ2-5
clone_size: NA
cdr3_aa: CSERLGETQYF

v_call: TRBV4-2
cdr3_length: 15
j_call: TRBJ1-2
clone_size: NA
cdr3_aa: CASSQGQDPGYGYTF

v_call: TRBV9
cdr3_length: 17
j_call: TRBJ2-1
clone_size: NA
cdr3_aa: CASSPLGRGVTYNEQFF

v_call: TRBV27
cdr3_length: 14
j_call: TRBJ1-1
clone_size: few
cdr3_aa: CASSPQGAHTEAFF

v_call: TRBV12-5
cdr3_length: 14
j_call: TRBJ1-2
clone_size: NA
cdr3_aa: CASGLGQVGGGYTF

v_call: TRBV27
cdr3_length: 17
j_call: TRBJ1-5
clone_size: once
cdr3_aa: CASSSNPHAISNQPQHF

v_call: TRBV7-2
cdr3_length: 15
j_call: TRBJ2-2
clone_size: NA
cdr3_aa: CASSSEQGELGELFF

v_call: TRBV4-1
cdr3_length: 14
j_call: TRBJ2-7
clone_size: NA
cdr3_aa: CASGRGSTSYEQYF

v_call: TRBV19
cdr3_length: 14
j_call: TRBJ2-2
clone_size: NA
cdr3_aa: CASSTVRNTGELFF

v_call: TRBV10-1
cdr3_length: 14
j_call: TRBJ1-1
clone_size: NA
cdr3_aa: CASSESRGKKAAFF

v_call: TRBV19
cdr3_length: 16
j_call: TRBJ1-5
clone_size: NA
cdr3_aa: CASTARTGGFNQPQHF

v_call: TRBV28
cdr3_length: 16
j_call: TRBJ2-7
clone_size: NA
cdr3_aa: CASSSAQGSLRYEQYF

v_call: TRBV28
cdr3_length: 16
j_call: TRBJ1-6
clone_size: once
cdr3_aa: CATKLGWHGDNSPLHF